This T cell receptor (beta chain) was sequenced in a study of blood T cells in healthy people across ages. A second PCR of roughly 7 to 11 cycles used a sample-barcoded 5' primer and a J-beta primer mix. Each cDNA molecule carried a tag from a template-switch adaptor that contained 12 random nucleotides. From the 5' RACE reads, TCRdb called clonotypes with MiXCR, one entry per CDR3 protein. The sample has about 500,000 distinct CDR3 sequences, 24% seen once. Overall study findings and caveats: Diversity of TCR beta per million T cells declined in a roughly linear way with age.

Turning to this clonotype: What it binds is unknown.

With V trimmed by 6 bases and J by 2 bases, 3 bases remained unmatched. Germline V gives CDR1 SQVTM, CDR2 ANQGSEA. This CDR3 region has 14 residues. PBMCs, at least 6.5 million per sample, were isolated. These data also featured in a second study, about T cells of mothers and their children.

Material for sequencing was blood. The receptor comes from a boy between 10 and 17 years old in good health. The genes are TRBV29-1 and TRBJ2-1; 11 bases match TRBD1. In nucleotides, the CDR3 is TGCAGCGTGGAGGGACAGGGGGCCTACAATGAGCAGTTCTTC. It yields the protein CSVEGQGAYNEQFF.